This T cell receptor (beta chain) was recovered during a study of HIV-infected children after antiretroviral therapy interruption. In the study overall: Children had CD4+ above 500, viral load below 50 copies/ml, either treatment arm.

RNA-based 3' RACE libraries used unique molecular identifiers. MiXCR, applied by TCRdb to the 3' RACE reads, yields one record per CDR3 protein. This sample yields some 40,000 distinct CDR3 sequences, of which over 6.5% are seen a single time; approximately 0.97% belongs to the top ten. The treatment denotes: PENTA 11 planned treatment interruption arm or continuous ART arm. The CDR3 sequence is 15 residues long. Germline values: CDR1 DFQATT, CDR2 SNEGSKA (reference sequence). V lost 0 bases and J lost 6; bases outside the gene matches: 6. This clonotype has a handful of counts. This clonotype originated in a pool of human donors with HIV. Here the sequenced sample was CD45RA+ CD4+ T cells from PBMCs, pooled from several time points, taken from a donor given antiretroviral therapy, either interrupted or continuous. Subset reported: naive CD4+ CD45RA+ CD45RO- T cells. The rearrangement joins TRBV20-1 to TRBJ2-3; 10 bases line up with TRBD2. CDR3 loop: CSARDGSGGADTQYF. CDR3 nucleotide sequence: TGCAGTGCTAGAGATGGCAGCGGGGGGGCTGATACGCAGTATTTT.